This T cell receptor beta chain was sequenced in a study of T and B cells in COVID-19 patients. About the study: Active-infection patients were older, median 67 years, than recovered patients, median around 34 years. Critical illness requiring mechanical ventilation or extracorporeal membrane oxygenation affected three fifths of the roughly 20 active-infection patients.

TRB rearrangements were amplified by multiplex PCR with BIOMED2 TRB-A/B primers. In TCRdb, the multiplex PCR reads were re-called with MiXCR into one record per CDR3 protein. This table holds about 7,900 distinct CDR3 sequences, around 40% found once. From blood, about 220-500 ng of genomic DNA served as TRB template. V lost 2 bases, J lost 0 bases, and 14 bases lay in between. Germline assignment: CDR1 SGHDT and CDR2 YYEEEE. CDR3 length equals 17 residues. The chain couples TRBV5-6 to TRBJ1-4; a weak D match, TRBD1 (6 bases). The receptor was derived from a human donor who had recovered from COVID-19. The sample consisted of blood. CDR3 in amino acids: CASSFLSGAPTNEKLFF. The CDR3 coding sequence is TGTGCCAGCAGCTTCCTTTCGGGGGCCCCAACTAATGAAAAACTGTTTTTT.